This is a list of T cell receptor beta chains from one sample in a study of blood T cells in healthy people across ages. TCRdb used MiXCR to reprocess the 5' RACE reads, holding one entry per CDR3 protein. The data show roughly 1.9 million distinct CDR3 sequences, around 42% seen once. Material for sequencing was blood. These TCRs come from a human donor in good health. The CDR3 runs from the conserved cysteine through the conserved F or W. D genes are given only for firm matches. The size of a clone is reported for some rows only, either as once, few or many, or as a class for expanded clones.

clone_size: -; v_call: TRBV28; d_call: -; j_call: TRBJ1-5; cdr3_nt: TGTGCCAGCAGTTTAATCGGGCAAATGAATAGCAATCAGCCCCAGCATTTT; cdr3_aa: CASSLIGQMNSNQPQHF
clone_size: -; v_call: TRBV5-1; d_call: -; j_call: TRBJ2-3; cdr3_nt: TGCGCCAGCAGCTTGGATCAGGTTGGCACAGATACGCAGTATTTT; cdr3_aa: CASSLDQVGTDTQYF
clone_size: -; v_call: TRBV15; d_call: TRBD1; j_call: TRBJ2-7; cdr3_nt: TGTGCCACCAGCCCCTTAGGACAGGAATACGAGCATTACTTC; cdr3_aa: CATSPLGQEYEHYF
clone_size: once; v_call: TRBV18; d_call: -; j_call: TRBJ2-6; cdr3_nt: TGTGCCAGCTCACCTCGACAGCACTCTGGGCCCAACGTCCTGACTTTC; cdr3_aa: CASSPRQHSGPNVLTF
clone_size: few; v_call: TRBV29-1; d_call: TRBD2; j_call: TRBJ2-7; cdr3_nt: TGCAGCGTCAGCGGGGTGAACGCCTACGAGCAGTACTTC; cdr3_aa: CSVSGVNAYEQYF
clone_size: -; v_call: TRBV2; d_call: -; j_call: TRBJ2-6; cdr3_nt: TGTGCCAGCAGGGGAGCCTTCCGCTTCGGCAACGTCCTGACTTTC; cdr3_aa: CASRGAFRFGNVLTF
clone_size: many; v_call: TRBV4-3; d_call: -; j_call: TRBJ2-3; cdr3_nt: TGCGCCAGCAGCCAAGATACGGGAACAGATACGCAGTATTTT; cdr3_aa: CASSQDTGTDTQYF
clone_size: -; v_call: TRBV27; d_call: TRBD2; j_call: TRBJ2-5; cdr3_nt: TGTGCCAGCACCCCGACTAGCGGGCCGCAAGAGACCCAGTACTTC; cdr3_aa: CASTPTSGPQETQYF
clone_size: -; v_call: TRBV20-1; d_call: TRBD2; j_call: TRBJ2-3; cdr3_nt: TGCAGTGCTAGCCAGACTAGCGGGGGCACAGATACGCAGTATTTT; cdr3_aa: CSASQTSGGTDTQYF
clone_size: -; v_call: TRBV12-3/TRBV12-4; d_call: -; j_call: TRBJ1-2; cdr3_nt: TGTGCCAGCAGTCCCCGGGGATACGGGAGGGGAAGCTACACCTTC; cdr3_aa: CASSPRGYGRGSYTF
clone_size: -; v_call: TRBV18; d_call: -; j_call: TRBJ2-4; cdr3_nt: TGTGCCAGCTCACCAGGCTCTTGGGGCATTCAGTACTTC; cdr3_aa: CASSPGSWGIQYF
clone_size: -; v_call: TRBV5-1; d_call: TRBD1; j_call: TRBJ1-1; cdr3_nt: TGCGCCAGCAGCCGCACGACAGGGGGCGGATTGGGGAACACTGAAGCTTTCTTT; cdr3_aa: CASSRTTGGGLGNTEAFF
clone_size: -; v_call: TRBV29-1; d_call: TRBD2; j_call: TRBJ2-2; cdr3_nt: TGCAGCGTAGCCTTCGGCCTAGCGGGGAACACCGGGGAGCTGTTTTTT; cdr3_aa: CSVAFGLAGNTGELFF
clone_size: -; v_call: TRBV27; d_call: -; j_call: TRBJ1-2; cdr3_nt: TGTGCCAGCAGTCCCTTCGATTTAGGCTTTACCTATGGCTACACCTTC; cdr3_aa: CASSPFDLGFTYGYTF
clone_size: -; v_call: TRBV28; d_call: -; j_call: TRBJ1-1; cdr3_nt: TGTGCCAGCAGAGAGGCCGGGACCGGCTCAACGGCTTTCTTT; cdr3_aa: CASREAGTGSTAFF
clone_size: many; v_call: TRBV7-9; d_call: TRBD1; j_call: TRBJ2-7; cdr3_nt: TGTGCCAGCAGCCCCTACCAGGGGGTGGATGAGCAGTACTTC; cdr3_aa: CASSPYQGVDEQYF
clone_size: -; v_call: TRBV4-2; d_call: -; j_call: TRBJ2-5; cdr3_nt: TGTGCCAGCAGCGAACCACCCGATATAGAGACCCAGTACTTC; cdr3_aa: CASSEPPDIETQYF
clone_size: -; v_call: TRBV25-1; d_call: -; j_call: TRBJ1-1; cdr3_nt: TGTGCCAGCAGTGCACTTTCTAGAGCTTTCTTT; cdr3_aa: CASSALSRAFF
clone_size: -; v_call: TRBV7-2; d_call: TRBD1; j_call: TRBJ2-1; cdr3_nt: TGTGCCAGCAGCTTAGTTCCGGGACAGGCATACAATGAGCAGTTCTTC; cdr3_aa: CASSLVPGQAYNEQFF
clone_size: -; v_call: TRBV5-1; d_call: -; j_call: TRBJ2-1; cdr3_nt: TGCGCCAGCAGCTTTATTGGCGGGGAAAATTACAATGAGCAGTTCTTC; cdr3_aa: CASSFIGGENYNEQFF
clone_size: few; v_call: TRBV12-3/TRBV12-4; d_call: -; j_call: TRBJ2-5; cdr3_nt: TGTGCCAGCAGTCCAGGGTTTTACGAGACCCAGTACTTC; cdr3_aa: CASSPGFYETQYF
clone_size: once; v_call: TRBV7-9; d_call: -; j_call: TRBJ2-2; cdr3_nt: TGTGCCAGCCTTGCTCAGTACACCGGGGAGCTGTTTTTT; cdr3_aa: CASLAQYTGELFF
clone_size: -; v_call: TRBV12-3/TRBV12-4; d_call: TRBD2; j_call: TRBJ2-7; cdr3_nt: TGTGCCAGCAGTTCGGCGGGGGGGCCGGGGTACGAGCAGTACTTC; cdr3_aa: CASSSAGGPGYEQYF
clone_size: -; v_call: TRBV27; d_call: -; j_call: TRBJ1-5; cdr3_nt: TGTGCCAGCAGCCCTCAGAGGGGGTCAGGGCATCAGCCCCAGCATTTT; cdr3_aa: CASSPQRGSGHQPQHF
clone_size: few; v_call: TRBV12-3/TRBV12-4; d_call: TRBD1; j_call: TRBJ2-7; cdr3_nt: TGTGCCAGCAGTTTTTCCCCCCGGACAGGTAGATACGAGCAGTACTTC; cdr3_aa: CASSFSPRTGRYEQYF
clone_size: -; v_call: TRBV20-1; d_call: TRBD1; j_call: TRBJ1-2; cdr3_nt: TGCAGTGCTAGAGATCAAGGGGGCTCCTATGGCTACACCTTC; cdr3_aa: CSARDQGGSYGYTF
clone_size: -; v_call: TRBV7-9; d_call: TRBD2; j_call: TRBJ2-1; cdr3_nt: TGTGCCAGCAGCCCCCCGGGCGGGGGGCCCCCTTACAATGAGCAGTTCTTC; cdr3_aa: CASSPPGGGPPYNEQFF
clone_size: few; v_call: TRBV29-1; d_call: TRBD2; j_call: TRBJ2-1; cdr3_nt: TGCAGCGTCCTACAGCGGGGCGAAGAAAATGAGCAGTTCTTC; cdr3_aa: CSVLQRGEENEQFF
clone_size: -; v_call: TRBV5-1; d_call: TRBD2; j_call: TRBJ2-7; cdr3_nt: TGCGCCAGCAGCTTGTTTGGGACTAGCGGTACCTACGAGCAGTACTTC; cdr3_aa: CASSLFGTSGTYEQYF
clone_size: -; v_call: TRBV21-1; d_call: -; j_call: TRBJ2-6; cdr3_nt: TGTGCCAGCAGCAAAGCGGGGCAGAACCCCTCTGGGGCCAACGTCCTGACTTTC; cdr3_aa: CASSKAGQNPSGANVLTF
clone_size: few; v_call: TRBV12-3/TRBV12-4; d_call: -; j_call: TRBJ2-1; cdr3_nt: TGTGCCAGCCACCGGGACAACCCCGGCAGGTTCTTC; cdr3_aa: CASHRDNPGRFF
clone_size: -; v_call: TRBV6-5; d_call: TRBD2; j_call: TRBJ2-1; cdr3_nt: TGTGCCAGCAGTTTGCCTAGCGGGGGTAGCAATGAGCAGTTCTTC; cdr3_aa: CASSLPSGGSNEQFF
clone_size: -; v_call: TRBV10-3; d_call: -; j_call: TRBJ1-2; cdr3_nt: TGTGCCATCGGTATATCGTGGTATGGCTACACCTTC; cdr3_aa: CAIGISWYGYTF
clone_size: once; v_call: TRBV7-2; d_call: TRBD1; j_call: TRBJ1-2; cdr3_nt: TGTGCCAGCAGCTATACAGGGGCCGATGGCTACACCTTC; cdr3_aa: CASSYTGADGYTF
clone_size: -; v_call: TRBV11-2; d_call: -; j_call: TRBJ2-3; cdr3_nt: TGTGCCAGCAGCTTAAGTCAAAGTTCTCGCACAGATACGCAGTATTTT; cdr3_aa: CASSLSQSSRTDTQYF
clone_size: -; v_call: TRBV12-3/TRBV12-4; d_call: TRBD1; j_call: TRBJ2-2; cdr3_nt: TGTGCCAGCAGGCCCGGGACAGGGCTGACCGGGGAGCTGTTTTTT; cdr3_aa: CASRPGTGLTGELFF